The 3 T cell receptor beta chains below come from one sample, sequenced in a study of early T cells in non-severe SARS-CoV-2 infection. MiXCR was run by TCRdb on the 5' RACE reads, yielding one entry per CDR3 protein. The sample records roughly 76,000 distinct CDR3 sequences, 12% being singletons. The sequencing sample was made of whole blood. These receptors were obtained from an adult who was a healthcare worker with PCR-confirmed SARS-CoV-2 infection or an uninfected control (not recorded which).

This clonotype was found many times. The V call is TRBV7-2, the J call TRBJ2-5; tentative D call: TRBD1 (7 bases). Germline CDR1 reads SGHTA; CDR2 reads FQGNSA. V shed 2 bases and J shed 4 bases, with 11 bases lying between them. This CDR3 contains 14 residues. CDR3 residues: CASSLHRGGETQYF. DNA of the CDR3: TGTGCCAGCAGCTTACACAGGGGAGGAGAGACCCAGTACTTC.

This clonotype has ten or more counts. This chain links TRBV28 with TRBJ2-1; possible D gene TRBD2, 7 bases. The CDR3 is 15 residues long. Trimming took 5 bases from V and 6 from J, leaving 17 bases between them. In germline, CDR1 is MDHEN, CDR2 SYDVKM. CDR3 sequence (DNA): TGTGCCAGCAGTCCGGGGGGCCCCCGGAGCAATGAGCAGTTCTTC. Its translation: CASSPGGPRSNEQFF.

This clonotype has only a few counts. V is TRBV7-3 and J is TRBJ2-6; D call uncertain. Germline values: CDR1 SGHTA, CDR2 FQGTGA. The CDR3 covers 13 residues. Trimming cost V 5 bases and J 2 bases, with 4 bases left between them. CDR3 in amino acids: CASSPTGANVLTF. The CDR3 nucleotides read TGTGCCAGCAGCCCCACTGGGGCCAACGTCCTGACTTTC.